The source of this TCR beta chain is a study of early stage breast cancer tumors. The junction had 4 bases not matched to a gene; V was cut back by 0 bases and J by 2 bases. The germline V gene has CDR1 LNHNV and CDR2 YYDKDF (reference sequence). The CDR3 extends over 17 amino acids. Each sample had two DNA replicates, 0.5 ug blood or about 1.4 ug tissue. Method: immunoSEQ multiplex PCR; TCRdb's copy keeps in-frame clones and lacks some. The sample lists about 30,000 clones; 55% to 75% were seen once. This TCR derives from a person aged 45-65 years with breast cancer. Input material: blood. V usage is TRBV15 and J usage is TRBJ2-1; 10 bases line up with TRBD2. CDR3 bases: TGTGCCACCAGCAGAGAGGGCCTAGCGGGGGCCTACAATGAGCAGTTCTTC. Its translation: CATSREGLAGAYNEQFF. Variable domain in full (rest from reference TRBV15 and TRBJ2-1): DAMVIQNPRYQVTQFGKPVTLSCSQTLNHNVMYWYQQKSSQAPKLLFHYYDKDFNNEADTPDNFQSRRPNTSFCFLDIRSPGLGDTAMYLCATSREGLAGAYNEQFFGPGTRLTVL.